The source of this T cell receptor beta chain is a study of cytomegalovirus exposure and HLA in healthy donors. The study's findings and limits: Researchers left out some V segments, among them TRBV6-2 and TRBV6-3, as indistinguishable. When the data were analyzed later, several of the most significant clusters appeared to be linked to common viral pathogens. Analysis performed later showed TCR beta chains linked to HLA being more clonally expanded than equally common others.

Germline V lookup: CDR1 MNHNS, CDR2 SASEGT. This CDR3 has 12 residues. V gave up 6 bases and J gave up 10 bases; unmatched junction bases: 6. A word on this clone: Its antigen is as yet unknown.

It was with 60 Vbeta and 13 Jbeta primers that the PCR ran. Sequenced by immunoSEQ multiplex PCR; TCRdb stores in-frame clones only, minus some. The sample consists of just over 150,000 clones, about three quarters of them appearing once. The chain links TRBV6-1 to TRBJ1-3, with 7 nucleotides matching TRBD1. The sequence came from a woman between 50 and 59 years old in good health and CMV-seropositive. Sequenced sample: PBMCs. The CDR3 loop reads CASRDRVGTIYF. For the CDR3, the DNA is TGTGCCAGCAGAGACAGGGTTGGGACCATATATTTT.